A selection of T cell receptor beta chains follows, all from one sample in a study of T cells after yellow fever vaccination. One entry per CDR3 protein results from TCRdb running MiXCR on the 5' RACE reads. Here the sample spans around 46,000 distinct CDR3 sequences, 6% to 7% being singletons. The sequenced sample was CD8+ T cells not binding an NS4B(214-222) dextramer, sorted from PBMCs, obtained 45 days after the yellow fever booster vaccination. The receptors were sampled from a man in his thirties or forties who received the YFV17D yellow fever vaccine. Both conserved end residues are part of each CDR3.

j_gene	v_gene	CDR3aa
TRBJ2-3	TRBV2	CASRTDNTDTQYF
TRBJ2-7	TRBV29-1	CSVGVGTGAFEQYF
TRBJ2-7	TRBV9	CASSATGSGEQYF
TRBJ2-2	TRBV6-1	CASKTLSGRTTGELFF
TRBJ2-4	TRBV9	CASAGTAAPYAKNIQYF
TRBJ2-7	TRBV27	CASSLLGTSVFEQYF
TRBJ2-7	TRBV29-1	CSVYLGTSYEQYF
TRBJ2-7	TRBV30	CAWGLAGIAYEQYF
TRBJ1-2	TRBV29-1	CSFTEGDNYGYTF
TRBJ2-5	TRBV4-1	CASSPLTGEETQYF
TRBJ1-2	TRBV29-1	CSVQGAGGYTF
TRBJ2-1	TRBV23-1	CASRDQTSGYNEQFF
TRBJ2-1	TRBV27	CASSLHVGEQFF
TRBJ2-7	TRBV6-5	CASSYTPQTGGEQYF
TRBJ2-1	TRBV7-7	CASSLTAYNEQFF
TRBJ2-2	TRBV6-5	CASSYSGGLGELFF
TRBJ1-2	TRBV7-9	CASSLGPAGTF
TRBJ2-5	TRBV19	CASSIDSGQETQYF
TRBJ2-7	TRBV15	CATSSTTGGYEQYF
TRBJ2-3	TRBV10-3	CAISEWAGPPDTQYF
TRBJ2-7	TRBV5-1	CASSLSTGITNEQYF
TRBJ2-2	TRBV29-1	CSTKEPNTGELFF
TRBJ2-7	TRBV6-6	CASSYDAAYEQYF
TRBJ2-7	TRBV27	CASSLSPPGTGRYEQYF
TRBJ2-7	TRBV12-3/TRBV12-4	CASNFGGRSYEQYF
TRBJ1-4	TRBV12-3/TRBV12-4	CASTSGLPYEKLFF
TRBJ2-1	TRBV6-2/TRBV6-3	CASSARTRGIHEQFF
TRBJ2-1	TRBV10-3	CAIREGGSEQFF
TRBJ2-7	TRBV7-9	CASSPPSGDGGSYEQYF
TRBJ2-2	TRBV28	CASSFSRANTGELFF
TRBJ2-1	TRBV7-8	CASSPSTGGIEQFF
TRBJ2-1	TRBV30	CACSLTGFWNEQFF
TRBJ2-2	TRBV3-1	CASSQTRGLAANTGELFF
TRBJ1-1	TRBV27	CASSLAGATEAFF
TRBJ2-7	TRBV20-1	CSASGEREVYEQYF
TRBJ2-5	TRBV5-1	CASSLSTGYQETQYF
TRBJ1-1	TRBV7-2	CASTLLTGGDTEAFF
TRBJ2-1	TRBV19	CASKRGGRHNEQFF
TRBJ2-7	TRBV7-2	CASSPRDPTYEQYF
TRBJ1-1	TRBV20-1	CSAEHLGPEAFF
TRBJ2-2	TRBV7-7	CASSSGLAGSNTGELFF
TRBJ1-1	TRBV11-2	CASSLIDKPGDTEAFF
TRBJ2-1	TRBV7-2	CASSLLAGESSLQFF